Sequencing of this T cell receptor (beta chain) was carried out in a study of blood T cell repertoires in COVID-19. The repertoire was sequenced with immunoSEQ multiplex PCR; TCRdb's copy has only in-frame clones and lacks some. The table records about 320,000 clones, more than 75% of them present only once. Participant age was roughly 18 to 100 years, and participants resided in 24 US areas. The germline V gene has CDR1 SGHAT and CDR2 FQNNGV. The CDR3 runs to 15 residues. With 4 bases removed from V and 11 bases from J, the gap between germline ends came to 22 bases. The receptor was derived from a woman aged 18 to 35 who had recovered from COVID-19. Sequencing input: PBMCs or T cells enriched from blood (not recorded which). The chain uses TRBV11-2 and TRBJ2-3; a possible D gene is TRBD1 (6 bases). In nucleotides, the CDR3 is TGTGCCAGCAGCTCGATCAGAGGGGGTTATCGTATGCAGTATTTT. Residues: CASSSIRGGYRMQYF.